Sequencing of this T cell receptor (beta chain) was carried out in a study of T cell responses to AZD1222 COVID-19 vaccine. Findings and caveats of the study: Among the donors, most were white British and more were female, and clonal diversity was possibly underestimated. The span of vaccine-associated CD4 TCRs extended across spike, with dominance at 160-218 and 743-854.

Assay: immunoSEQ multiplex PCR; the TCRdb copy retains only in-frame clones and omits some. The sample records 180,000 or so clones, approximately 91% being singletons. This CDR3 is 11 amino acids long. V lost 6 bases and J 7 bases, leaving 9 bases between the germline ends. Germline CDR1 MNHEY, CDR2 SMNVEV (reference sequence). In the case of this clone: The antigen is undetermined.

Sequencing used peripheral blood, obtained 28 days after the second AZD1222 dose. This TCR was sampled from an adult who received the AZD1222 COVID-19 vaccine. The chain employs TRBV27 and TRBJ1-2, with a possible D match to TRBD1 (5 bases). DNA for the CDR3: TGTGCCAGCAGCCAGGGTGTTGGCTACACCTTC. Translated, it gives CASSQGVGYTF.